This entry is about one TCR beta chain. This sample was taken from a study of blood T cell repertoires in COVID-19. Study in general: Some COVID-19 samples were acute and others convalescent; all came from the United States, Italy and Spain.

The CDR3 extends over 14 amino acids. The germline CDR1 and CDR2 sequences are LGHDT and YNNKEL (reference sequence). Trimming at V came to 7 bases and at J to 8 bases, leaving 4 bases not matched to a gene. The authors' processing: For nucleated cells, counts were estimated from reference gene primer amplification. Data came from immunoSEQ multiplex PCR; TCRdb stores just in-frame clones and leaves some out. The V and J calls and the clone size are those of that table, but D and trimming were determined from the DNA. The table lists 80,000 to 95,000 clones, approximately 84% of them singletons. Source material: peripheral blood. This sequence was found in a man older than 75 with active or convalescent COVID-19. The chain links TRBV3-1 (or the pseudogene TRBV3-2) to TRBJ1-6; 11 positions match TRBD1. CDR3 sequence reads: CASTRTGGDSPLHF. The CDR3 DNA reads TGTGCCAGCACCCGGACAGGGGGCGATTCACCCCTCCACTTT.